The rows below give T cell receptor beta chains drawn from one sample of a study of Ad26.COV2.S vaccination and SARS-CoV-2 variants. The repertoire was sequenced with immunoSEQ multiplex PCR; TCRdb's copy has only in-frame clones and lacks some. The data show about 420,000 clones, with around nine tenths seen just once and about 4% held by the top ten. The sequencing here drew on peripheral blood, taken in a trial of Ad26.COV2.S vaccine versus placebo. These receptors originate from a person between 18 and 65 years old who received the Ad26.COV2.S COVID-19 vaccine or a placebo. Each CDR3 is given with its conserved first and last residue. D genes are given only for firm matches. For some rows the clone size is stated as once, few or many, or as a class when expanded; others skip it.

V gene: TRBV18
J gene: TRBJ2-2
clone size: -
D gene: -
CDR3 protein: CASSPSFIERVQPNTGELFF
CDR3 DNA: TGTGCCAGCTCACCATCTTTTATAGAGCGTGTACAGCCGAACACCGGGGAGCTGTTTTTT

V gene: TRBV19
J gene: TRBJ1-2
clone size: -
D gene: -
CDR3 protein: CASKGMRGYTF
CDR3 DNA: TGTGCCAGTAAGGGAATGAGGGGCTACACCTTC

V gene: TRBV6-1
J gene: TRBJ1-2
clone size: few
D gene: TRBD1
CDR3 protein: CASSGDYRGTLYGYTF
CDR3 DNA: TGTGCCAGCAGTGGGGACTACAGGGGGACTCTCTATGGCTACACCTTC

V gene: TRBV27
J gene: TRBJ2-7
clone size: -
D gene: TRBD2
CDR3 protein: CASSLFPPTSGGFSYEQYF
CDR3 DNA: TGTGCCAGCAGTTTATTTCCCCCGACTAGCGGGGGGTTCTCCTACGAGCAGTACTTC

V gene: TRBV5-1
J gene: TRBJ2-3
clone size: -
D gene: TRBD2
CDR3 protein: CASSRAVLAGEYTQYF
CDR3 DNA: TGCGCCAGCAGTCGAGCCGTGCTAGCGGGAGAGTATACGCAGTATTTT

V gene: TRBV5-6
J gene: TRBJ1-6
clone size: -
D gene: -
CDR3 protein: CASSSRGGPYNSPLHF
CDR3 DNA: TGTGCCAGCAGCTCCCGGGGGGGGCCCTATAATTCACCCCTCCACTTT

V gene: TRBV19
J gene: TRBJ1-2
clone size: once
D gene: -
CDR3 protein: CATNRAENYGYTF
CDR3 DNA: TGTGCCACCAACAGGGCAGAGAACTATGGCTACACCTTC

V gene: TRBV4-1
J gene: TRBJ2-5
clone size: -
D gene: TRBD2
CDR3 protein: CASSQDVPSGEETQYF
CDR3 DNA: TGCGCCAGCAGCCAAGATGTCCCTAGCGGGGAAGAGACCCAGTACTTC

V gene: TRBV5-6
J gene: TRBJ2-1
clone size: once
D gene: -
CDR3 protein: CASSSGSEQFF
CDR3 DNA: TGTGCCAGCAGCTCCGGCAGCGAGCAGTTCTTC

V gene: TRBV2
J gene: TRBJ1-1
clone size: -
D gene: -
CDR3 protein: CASSELVLFGVTEAFF
CDR3 DNA: TGTGCCAGCAGTGAGTTGGTCCTCTTTGGGGTGACTGAAGCTTTCTTT

V gene: TRBV14
J gene: TRBJ2-3
clone size: -
D gene: TRBD2
CDR3 protein: CASSGGGSYTQYF
CDR3 DNA: TGTGCCAGCAGCGGGGGAGGGTCTTACACGCAGTATTTT

V gene: TRBV5-1
J gene: TRBJ1-1
clone size: -
D gene: -
CDR3 protein: CASSLAGTPVESEAFF
CDR3 DNA: TGCGCCAGCAGCTTGGCCGGGACCCCGGTGGAGTCTGAAGCTTTCTTT

V gene: TRBV7-9
J gene: TRBJ2-2
clone size: -
D gene: -
CDR3 protein: CASSMRGSNTGELFF
CDR3 DNA: TGTGCCAGCAGTATGAGGGGGTCGAACACCGGGGAGCTGTTTTTT

V gene: TRBV2
J gene: TRBJ2-7
clone size: once
D gene: -
CDR3 protein: CASSEVGVYEQYF
CDR3 DNA: TGTGCCAGCAGTGAAGTAGGCGTCTACGAGCAGTACTTC

V gene: TRBV11-3
J gene: TRBJ1-1
clone size: -
D gene: -
CDR3 protein: CASSLGGLNTEAFF
CDR3 DNA: TGTGCCAGCAGCTTAGGAGGGCTGAACACTGAAGCTTTCTTT

V gene: TRBV30
J gene: TRBJ1-6
clone size: -
D gene: -
CDR3 protein: CAWSPGHLFGSPLHF
CDR3 DNA: TGTGCCTGGAGTCCGGGACACCTCTTTGGTTCACCCCTCCACTTT

V gene: TRBV5-1
J gene: TRBJ2-1
clone size: -
D gene: -
CDR3 protein: CASSSHIRPENEQFF
CDR3 DNA: TGCGCCAGCAGCTCGCATATCAGACCGGAGAATGAGCAGTTCTTC

V gene: TRBV7-9
J gene: TRBJ1-5
clone size: -
D gene: TRBD1
CDR3 protein: CASSLGIGGHQPQHF
CDR3 DNA: TGTGCCAGCAGCTTGGGCATAGGGGGCCATCAGCCCCAGCATTTT

V gene: TRBV30
J gene: TRBJ2-3
clone size: once
D gene: -
CDR3 protein: CACVSSTDTQYF
CDR3 DNA: TGTGCCTGCGTCAGTAGCACAGATACGCAGTATTTT

V gene: TRBV15
J gene: TRBJ1-1
clone size: -
D gene: -
CDR3 protein: CATNRPERLNTEAFF
CDR3 DNA: TGTGCCACCAACCGCCCGGAGCGACTGAACACTGAAGCTTTCTTT

V gene: TRBV3-1/TRBV3-2
J gene: TRBJ2-1
clone size: -
D gene: TRBD2
CDR3 protein: CASSQPHGGTDEQFF
CDR3 DNA: TGTGCCAGCAGCCAACCTCACGGGGGGACGGATGAGCAGTTCTTC

V gene: TRBV29-1
J gene: TRBJ1-2
clone size: -
D gene: -
CDR3 protein: CSVGETGARYGYTF
CDR3 DNA: TGCAGCGTTGGGGAGACGGGGGCGCGTTACGGCTACACCTTC

V gene: TRBV3-1/TRBV3-2
J gene: TRBJ2-1
clone size: -
D gene: TRBD2
CDR3 protein: CASSRPAGGPYNEQFF
CDR3 DNA: TGTGCCAGCAGCCGACCAGCGGGGGGACCCTACAATGAGCAGTTCTTC

V gene: TRBV6-2/TRBV6-3
J gene: TRBJ2-2
clone size: -
D gene: -
CDR3 protein: CASSLGGGELFF
CDR3 DNA: TGTGCCAGCAGCCTTGGGGGCGGGGAGCTGTTTTTT

V gene: TRBV10-3
J gene: TRBJ2-3
clone size: -
D gene: TRBD1
CDR3 protein: CAISEPGQGATDTQYF
CDR3 DNA: TGTGCCATCAGTGAGCCAGGACAGGGGGCAACAGATACGCAGTATTTT

V gene: TRBV25-1
J gene: TRBJ1-2
clone size: -
D gene: -
CDR3 protein: CASSEAGGRYGYTF
CDR3 DNA: TGTGCCAGCAGTGAAGCTGGAGGGCGTTATGGCTACACCTTC

V gene: TRBV7-9
J gene: TRBJ1-2
clone size: -
D gene: -
CDR3 protein: CASSLAAAASGYTF
CDR3 DNA: TGTGCCAGCAGCTTAGCGGCGGCGGCCTCGGGCTACACCTTC

V gene: TRBV29-1
J gene: TRBJ2-7
clone size: -
D gene: TRBD1
CDR3 protein: CSVGGTGEVGQYF
CDR3 DNA: TGCAGCGTTGGCGGGACAGGGGAGGTTGGGCAGTACTTC

V gene: TRBV29-1
J gene: TRBJ1-1
clone size: -
D gene: -
CDR3 protein: CSVEGLNTEAFF
CDR3 DNA: TGCAGCGTCGAAGGCTTGAACACTGAAGCTTTCTTT

V gene: TRBV19
J gene: TRBJ1-6
clone size: -
D gene: TRBD1
CDR3 protein: CASSIEGGQGNNSPLHF
CDR3 DNA: TGTGCCAGTAGTATAGAAGGCGGACAGGGAAATAATTCACCCCTCCACTTT

V gene: TRBV19
J gene: TRBJ2-7
clone size: -
D gene: -
CDR3 protein: CASSISGSFEQYF
CDR3 DNA: TGTGCCAGTAGTATCTCGGGGTCCTTCGAGCAGTACTTC

V gene: TRBV25-1
J gene: TRBJ1-1
clone size: -
D gene: -
CDR3 protein: CASSWGSLFAEAFF
CDR3 DNA: TGTGCCAGCAGCTGGGGGTCGTTATTCGCTGAAGCTTTCTTT

V gene: TRBV11-2
J gene: TRBJ2-1
clone size: -
D gene: -
CDR3 protein: CASSFAGVGDEQFF
CDR3 DNA: TGTGCCAGCAGCTTCGCAGGGGTCGGGGATGAGCAGTTCTTC

V gene: TRBV28
J gene: TRBJ1-4
clone size: -
D gene: TRBD1
CDR3 protein: CASRDPGQGAGEKLFF
CDR3 DNA: TGTGCCAGCAGAGACCCGGGACAGGGGGCGGGTGAAAAACTGTTTTTT

V gene: TRBV2
J gene: TRBJ2-2
clone size: -
D gene: -
CDR3 protein: CASKPGQNTGELFF
CDR3 DNA: TGTGCCAGCAAACCGGGACAGAACACCGGGGAGCTGTTTTTT